The source of this TCR beta chain is a study of Ad26.COV2.S vaccination and SARS-CoV-2 variants. Findings and caveats of the study: Reported post-vaccination CD8+ and CD4+ T cell responses to spike showed substantial breadth.

This clone is a singleton in its sample. Its cognate antigen is unknown. The germline V gene encodes CDR1 MNHEY and CDR2 SVGAGI. The CDR3 consists of 14 residues. The V and J ends lost 7 bases and 2 bases respectively, with 12 bases between them. Repertoires were generated with immunoSEQ multiplex PCR, while TCRdb's copy carries only in-frame clones and drops some. The data contain 430,000 or so clones, nearly 90% of them seen just once; the ten biggest clones take up around 2.6%. The treatment denotes: some 19 received Ad26.COV2.S at low or high dose, single or two shots; about 5 received placebo; per-sample allocation not given. Sampling was done on day 63 after the first vaccine or placebo injection. An 18-55-year-old adult in Boston served as donor.

The chain joins TRBV6-5 to TRBJ1-3; D uncertain. The receptor's source is a person aged 18-60 years who received the Ad26.COV2.S COVID-19 vaccine or a placebo. The source was peripheral blood, collected in a trial of Ad26.COV2.S vaccine versus placebo. This CDR3 is CASTKAGTGNTIYF. The CDR3, as DNA: TGTGCCAGCACCAAGGCTGGTACTGGAAACACCATATATTTT.